This T cell receptor beta chain was observed in a study of T-cell reconstitution after alpha-beta-depleted transplantation in children. This CDR3 is 12 amino acids long. Trimming removed 3 bases from V and 4 bases from J, with 4 bases in between. Germline CDR1 and CDR2: SGHTA and FQGNSA. This clonotype was seen many times. During its preparation, the TCRbeta library received unique molecular identifiers. In TCRdb, the PCR reads were re-called with MiXCR into one record per CDR3 protein. The sample gives about 72,000 distinct CDR3 sequences, approximately 7.4% of which show up once; about 2.3% is in the top ten.

The TCR was taken from a human donor who donated a stem cell graft to a child with acute lymphoblastic leukemia. The starting material was PBMCs from the stem cell graft donor, obtained from the stem cell graft. The V and J genes are TRBV7-2 and TRBJ1-3, with D hard to call. The CDR3: CASSFGGNTIYF. CDR3 coding DNA: TGTGCCAGCAGCTTTGGAGGAAACACCATATATTTT.